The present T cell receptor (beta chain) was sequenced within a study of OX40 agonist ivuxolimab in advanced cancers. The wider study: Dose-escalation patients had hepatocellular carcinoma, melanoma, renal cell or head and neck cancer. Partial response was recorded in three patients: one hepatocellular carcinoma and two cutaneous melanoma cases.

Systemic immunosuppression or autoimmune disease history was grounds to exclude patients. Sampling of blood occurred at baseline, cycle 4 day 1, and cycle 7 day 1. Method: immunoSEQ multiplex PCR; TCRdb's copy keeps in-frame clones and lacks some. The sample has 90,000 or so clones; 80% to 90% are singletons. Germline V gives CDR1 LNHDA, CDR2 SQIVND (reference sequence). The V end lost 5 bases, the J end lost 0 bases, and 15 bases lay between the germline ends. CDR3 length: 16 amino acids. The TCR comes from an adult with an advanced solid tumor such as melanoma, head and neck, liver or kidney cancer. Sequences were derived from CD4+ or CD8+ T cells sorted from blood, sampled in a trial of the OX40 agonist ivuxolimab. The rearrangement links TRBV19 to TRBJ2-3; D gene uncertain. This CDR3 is CASSLGLLPSTDTQYF. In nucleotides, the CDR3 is TGTGCCAGTAGTCTTGGGTTGCTCCCTAGCACAGATACGCAGTATTTT.